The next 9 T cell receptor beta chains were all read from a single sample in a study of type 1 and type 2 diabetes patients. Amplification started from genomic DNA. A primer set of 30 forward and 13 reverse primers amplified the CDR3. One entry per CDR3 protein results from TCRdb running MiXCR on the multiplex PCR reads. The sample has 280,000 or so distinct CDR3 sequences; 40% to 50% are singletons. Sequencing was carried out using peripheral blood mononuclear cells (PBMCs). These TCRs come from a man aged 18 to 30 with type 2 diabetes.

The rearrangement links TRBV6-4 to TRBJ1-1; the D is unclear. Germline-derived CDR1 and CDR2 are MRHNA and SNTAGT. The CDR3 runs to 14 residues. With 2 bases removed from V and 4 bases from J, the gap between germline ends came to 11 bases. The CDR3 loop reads CASSDGVGSTEAFF. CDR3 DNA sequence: TGTGCCAGCAGTGACGGGGTTGGGAGCACTGAAGCTTTCTTT.

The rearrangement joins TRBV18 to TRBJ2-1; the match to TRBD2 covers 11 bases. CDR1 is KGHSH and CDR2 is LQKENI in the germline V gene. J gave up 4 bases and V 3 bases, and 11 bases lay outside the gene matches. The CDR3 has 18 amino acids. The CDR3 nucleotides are TGTGCCAGCTCACCCTGGAATGCCGGGACTAGCGGATACAATGAGCAGTTCTTC. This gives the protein CASSPWNAGTSGYNEQFF.

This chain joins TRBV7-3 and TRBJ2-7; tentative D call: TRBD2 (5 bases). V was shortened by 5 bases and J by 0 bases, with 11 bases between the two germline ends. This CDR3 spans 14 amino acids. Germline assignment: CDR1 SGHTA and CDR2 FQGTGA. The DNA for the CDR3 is TGTGCCAGCAGCCGTGAGCGGCCCTCCTACGAGCAGTACTTC. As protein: CASSRERPSYEQYF.

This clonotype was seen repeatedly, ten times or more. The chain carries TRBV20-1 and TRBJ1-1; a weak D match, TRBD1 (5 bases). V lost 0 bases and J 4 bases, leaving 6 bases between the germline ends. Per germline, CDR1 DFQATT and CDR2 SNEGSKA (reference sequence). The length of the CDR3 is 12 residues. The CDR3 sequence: CSARDRVTEAFF. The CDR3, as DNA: TGCAGTGCTAGAGACAGGGTCACTGAAGCTTTCTTT.

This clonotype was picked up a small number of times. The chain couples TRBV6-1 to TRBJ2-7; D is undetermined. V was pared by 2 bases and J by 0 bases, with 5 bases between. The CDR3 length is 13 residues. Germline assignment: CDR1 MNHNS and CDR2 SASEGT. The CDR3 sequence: CASSEHSSYEQYF. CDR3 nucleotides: TGTGCCAGCAGTGAACACAGCTCCTACGAGCAGTACTTC.

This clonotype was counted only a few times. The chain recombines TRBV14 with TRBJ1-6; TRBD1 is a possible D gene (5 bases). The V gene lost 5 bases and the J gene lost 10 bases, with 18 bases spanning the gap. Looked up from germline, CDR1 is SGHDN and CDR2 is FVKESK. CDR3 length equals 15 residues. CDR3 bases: TGTGCCAGCAGCTTAAGAGGCAGGGCGGACTCACCCCTCCACTTT. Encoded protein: CASSLRGRADSPLHF.

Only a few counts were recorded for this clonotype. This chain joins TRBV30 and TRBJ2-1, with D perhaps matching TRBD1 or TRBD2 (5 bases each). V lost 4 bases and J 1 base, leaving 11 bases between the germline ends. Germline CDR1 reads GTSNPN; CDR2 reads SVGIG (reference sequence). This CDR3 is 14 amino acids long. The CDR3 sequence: CAWTRGSSYNEQFF. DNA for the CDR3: TGTGCCTGGACGAGGGGTTCATCCTACAATGAGCAGTTCTTC.

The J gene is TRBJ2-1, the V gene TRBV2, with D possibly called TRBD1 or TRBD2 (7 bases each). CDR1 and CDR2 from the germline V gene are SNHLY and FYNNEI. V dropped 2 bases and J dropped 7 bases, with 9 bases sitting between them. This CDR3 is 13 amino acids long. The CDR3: CASSEQGGNEQFF. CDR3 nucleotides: TGTGCCAGCAGTGAACAGGGGGGGAATGAGCAGTTCTTC.

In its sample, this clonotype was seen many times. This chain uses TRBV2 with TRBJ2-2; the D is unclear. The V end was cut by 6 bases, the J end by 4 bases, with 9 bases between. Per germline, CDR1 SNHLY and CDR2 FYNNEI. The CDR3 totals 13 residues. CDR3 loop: CASSYSGTGELFF. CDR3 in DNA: TGTGCCAGCAGCTATAGTGGCACCGGGGAGCTGTTTTTT.